This TCR beta chain was observed in a study of tumor-infiltrating lymphocytes in primary liver carcinoma. Study at large: These were node-negative, non-metastatic T1-T3 tumors of 4.2 to 10 cm. Samples gave roughly 3.5 to 7.5 million productive TCRbeta reads, similar across tissue types. Notes on the study in general: Present in all five tumor regions were only about 7.5-25% of the top clones. When set against blood, tumors had a significantly higher top-250-clone fraction (p = 0.039).

CDR3 length: 14 amino acids. V was shortened by 8 bases and J by 1 base, with 14 bases between the two germline ends. The germline V gene has CDR1 MGHRA and CDR2 YSYEKL. Bulk tissue was left unsorted, and RNA and DNA were co-extracted from about 19-30 mg of it. TCR beta cDNA was made from approximately 500 ng total RNA with a constant-region primer. A slightly modified ARM-PCR protocol with three nested multiplex PCR rounds produced these TCR beta libraries. TRBV1-TRBV30 forward primers and a C-beta reverse primer were used in the first two PCR rounds, which each ran for about 9 cycles. TCRdb redid the calling of the multiplex PCR reads with MiXCR, one entry per CDR3 protein. This table holds fewer than 150,000 distinct CDR3 sequences, around two thirds found once. A remark on this clonotype: The target antigen is unknown.

This chain uses TRBV4-1 with TRBJ1-2; D gene unclear. The sequenced sample was liver tumor tissue from sampling region 1. Subset of the sample: tumor region T1, superior pole. The TCR was taken from a woman aged 55 to 70 with primary liver carcinoma and hepatitis B virus infection. CDR3: CASGGSRLNYGYTF. The CDR3 DNA reads as TGCGCCAGCGGCGGATCGCGCCTTAACTATGGCTACACCTTC.